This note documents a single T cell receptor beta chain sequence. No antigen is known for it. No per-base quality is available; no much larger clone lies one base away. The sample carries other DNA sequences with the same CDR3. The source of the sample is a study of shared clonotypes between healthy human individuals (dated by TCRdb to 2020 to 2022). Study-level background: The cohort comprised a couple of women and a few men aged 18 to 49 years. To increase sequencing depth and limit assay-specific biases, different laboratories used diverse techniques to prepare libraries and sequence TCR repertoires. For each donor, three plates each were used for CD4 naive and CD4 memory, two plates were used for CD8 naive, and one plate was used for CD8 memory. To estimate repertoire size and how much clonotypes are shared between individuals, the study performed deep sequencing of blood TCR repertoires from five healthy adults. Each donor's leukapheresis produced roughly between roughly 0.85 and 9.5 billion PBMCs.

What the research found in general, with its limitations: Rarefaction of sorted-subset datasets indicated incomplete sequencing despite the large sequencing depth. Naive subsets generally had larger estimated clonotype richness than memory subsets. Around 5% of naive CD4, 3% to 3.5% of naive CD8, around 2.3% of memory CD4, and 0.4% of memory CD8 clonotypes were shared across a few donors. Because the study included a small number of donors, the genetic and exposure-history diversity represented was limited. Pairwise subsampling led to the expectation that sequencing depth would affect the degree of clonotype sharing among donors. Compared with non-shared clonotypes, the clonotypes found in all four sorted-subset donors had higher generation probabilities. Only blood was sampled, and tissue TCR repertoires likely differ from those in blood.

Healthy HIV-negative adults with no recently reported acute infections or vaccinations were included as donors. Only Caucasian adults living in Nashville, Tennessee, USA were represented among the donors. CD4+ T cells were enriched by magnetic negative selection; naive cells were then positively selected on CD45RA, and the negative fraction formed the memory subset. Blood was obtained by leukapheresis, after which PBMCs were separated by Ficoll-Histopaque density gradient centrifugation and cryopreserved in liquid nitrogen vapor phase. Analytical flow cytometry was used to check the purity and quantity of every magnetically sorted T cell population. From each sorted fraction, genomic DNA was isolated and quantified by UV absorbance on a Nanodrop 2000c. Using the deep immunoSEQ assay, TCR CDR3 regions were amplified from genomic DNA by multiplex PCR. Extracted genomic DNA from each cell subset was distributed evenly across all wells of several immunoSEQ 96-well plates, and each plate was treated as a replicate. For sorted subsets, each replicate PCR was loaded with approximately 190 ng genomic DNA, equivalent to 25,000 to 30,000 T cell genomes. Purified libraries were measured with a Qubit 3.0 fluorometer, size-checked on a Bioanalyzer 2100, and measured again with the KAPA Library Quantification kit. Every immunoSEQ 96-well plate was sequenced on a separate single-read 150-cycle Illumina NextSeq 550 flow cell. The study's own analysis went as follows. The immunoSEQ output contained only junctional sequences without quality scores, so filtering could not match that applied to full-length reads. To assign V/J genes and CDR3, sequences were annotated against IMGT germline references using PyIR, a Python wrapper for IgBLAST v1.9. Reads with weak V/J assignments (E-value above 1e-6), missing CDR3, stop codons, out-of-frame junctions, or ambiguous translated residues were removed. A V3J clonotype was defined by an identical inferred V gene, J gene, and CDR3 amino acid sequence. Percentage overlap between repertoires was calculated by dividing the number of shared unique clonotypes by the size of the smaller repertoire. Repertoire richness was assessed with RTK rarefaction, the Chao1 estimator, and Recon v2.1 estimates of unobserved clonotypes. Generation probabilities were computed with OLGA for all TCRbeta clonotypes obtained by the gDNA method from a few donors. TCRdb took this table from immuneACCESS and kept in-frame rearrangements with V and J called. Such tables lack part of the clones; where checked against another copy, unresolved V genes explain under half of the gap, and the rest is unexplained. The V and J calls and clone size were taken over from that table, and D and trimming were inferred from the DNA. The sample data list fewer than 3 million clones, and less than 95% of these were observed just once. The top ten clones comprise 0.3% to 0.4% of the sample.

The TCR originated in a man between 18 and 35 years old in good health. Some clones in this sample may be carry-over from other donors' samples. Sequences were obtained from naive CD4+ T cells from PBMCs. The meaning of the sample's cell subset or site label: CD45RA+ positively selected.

For the CDR3, the sequence is CASSDLQETQYF. Here is the DNA: TGTGCCAGCAGTGATCTCCAAGAGACCCAGTACTTC. The V and J segments used are TRBV2 and TRBJ2-5; no D gene can be assigned with confidence. V loses 3 bases, J loses 1 base, and the germline ends lie 3 bases apart. CDR1 SNHLY and CDR2 FYNNEI were looked up in the germline V gene. Spanning cysteine to phenylalanine, the CDR3 consists of 12 amino acids. CDR3 DNA only is kept here, 36 bases in frame from base 1.